A selection of T cell receptor beta chains follows, all from one sample in a study of OX40 agonist ivuxolimab in advanced cancers. Clones were read by immunoSEQ multiplex PCR, and TCRdb kept only the in-frame ones, dropping some. The top ten hold over 20% of the sample, which has tens of thousands of clones, roughly 94% seen once. Sequencing was performed on CD4+ or CD8+ T cells sorted from blood, taken in a trial of the OX40 agonist ivuxolimab. The receptors originated from an adult with an advanced solid tumor such as melanoma, head and neck, liver or kidney cancer. Each CDR3 is given with its conserved first and last residue. The order of the fields is clone size, V gene, D gene, J gene, CDR3 DNA, CDR3 protein. D genes are given only for firm matches. The size field is filled for only some rows; it gives once, few, many or a size class.

.	TRBV15	.	TRBJ2-7	TGTGCCACCAGCCCCTACGACGGGGCGAAGTCACACGAGCAGTACTTC	CATSPYDGAKSHEQYF
once	TRBV19	TRBD1	TRBJ2-7	TGTGCCAGCAGGCCCGGGACAGGGGCCTACGAGCAGTACTTC	CASRPGTGAYEQYF
.	TRBV5-5	TRBD2	TRBJ2-5	TGTGCCAGCAGCTTCGGGCTAGCGGGGGTTTTTTTGGAGACCCAGTACTTC	CASSFGLAGVFLETQYF
.	TRBV7-6	TRBD1	TRBJ1-1	TGTGCCAGCAGCTTAGGAACCGGGACAGGTGAAGCTTTCTTT	CASSLGTGTGEAFF
.	TRBV19	.	TRBJ2-1	TGTGCCAGTACCGCCGGGACTCGTTACAATGAGCAGTTCTTC	CASTAGTRYNEQFF
.	TRBV27	.	TRBJ2-7	TGTGCCGTCAGACAGAGCTGGGCCTACGAGCAGTACTTC	CAVRQSWAYEQYF
.	TRBV6-5	.	TRBJ2-7	TGTGCCAGCAGCGAAGGGACTCCGCAGTACTTC	CASSEGTPQYF
.	TRBV27	.	TRBJ1-6	TGTGCCAGCAGTCCCCCCAATTCACCCCTCCACTTT	CASSPPNSPLHF
.	TRBV19	TRBD2	TRBJ2-5	TGTGCCAGCAGCCTTTCGGGGCTAGCGGGGCCGGAGACCCAGTACTTC	CASSLSGLAGPETQYF
.	TRBV9	.	TRBJ1-6	TGTGCCAGCAGCGTAGTAGGGGGTTTTGGTTCACCCCTCCACTTT	CASSVVGGFGSPLHF
.	TRBV11-2	.	TRBJ2-3	TGTGCCAGCAGGGGGGCAGATACGCAGTATTTT	CASRGADTQYF
.	TRBV29-1	.	TRBJ1-1	TGCAGCGTTAATAGGGGGAGTGGCACTGAAGCTTTCTTT	CSVNRGSGTEAFF
.	TRBV13	TRBD1	TRBJ1-1	TGTGCCAGCAGCCGTGACAGGGCCACTGAAGCTTTCTTT	CASSRDRATEAFF
.	TRBV12-5	TRBD2	TRBJ2-1	TGTGCTAGTGGTTTTTTGCTAGCGGGGACGGATGAGCAGTTCTTC	CASGFLLAGTDEQFF
.	TRBV5-1	.	TRBJ2-1	TGCGCCAGCAGGCGTACGGACTTGGGACCCGTAAATGAGCAGTTCTTC	CASRRTDLGPVNEQFF
.	TRBV5-1	TRBD1	TRBJ2-7	TGCGCCAGCGCCCCGGGACAGGCCTACGAGCAGTACTTC	CASAPGQAYEQYF
.	TRBV4-3	TRBD2	TRBJ2-7	TGCGCCAGCAGCCAAGCGACTAGCGGGAGCTACGAGCAGTACTTC	CASSQATSGSYEQYF
few	TRBV4-2	TRBD1	TRBJ1-5	TGTGCCAGCAGCCAGGGACAGGAGATCAATCAGCCCCAGCATTTT	CASSQGQEINQPQHF
.	TRBV27	.	TRBJ2-5	TGTGCCAGCAGTCCTCTTGAGATGTGGAGGGAGACCCAGTACTTC	CASSPLEMWRETQYF
.	TRBV9	TRBD1	TRBJ2-6	TGTGCCAGCAGCGTGCACAGGGGGCTTAACTCTGGGGCCAACGTCCTGACTTTC	CASSVHRGLNSGANVLTF
.	TRBV4-2	.	TRBJ1-1	TGTGCCAGCAGCCAAGAGAAGGGAGAACCTGAAGCTTTCTTT	CASSQEKGEPEAFF
.	TRBV19	.	TRBJ1-5	TGTGCCAGTAGTATCTGGCCAGGGAGCAATCAGCCCCAGCATTTT	CASSIWPGSNQPQHF
once	TRBV28	TRBD1	TRBJ2-7	TGTGCCAGCAGCGACAGGGGGTCCTACGAGCAGTACTTC	CASSDRGSYEQYF
.	TRBV4-3	TRBD1	TRBJ2-7	TGCGCCAGCAGCCCAGGACAGGGGGCATACGAGCAGTACTTC	CASSPGQGAYEQYF
.	TRBV27	TRBD1	TRBJ1-3	TGTGCCAGCAGTCCCATCGACAGGGCTGGAAACACCATATATTTT	CASSPIDRAGNTIYF
.	TRBV5-1	.	TRBJ2-3	TGCGCCAGCAGCCCGGAGGGGGTCCACAGCACAGATACGCAGTATTTT	CASSPEGVHSTDTQYF